These 28 T cell receptor beta chains were sequenced from one sample in a study of memory CD4+ T cells and cytomegalovirus serostatus (dated by TCRdb to 2018 to 2020). Single viable CD3+CD4+CD8-CD45RO+ cells were sorted as memory CD4+ T cells on a FACSAria II. Library preparation employed the immunoSEQ multiplex PCR assay. The table comes from immuneACCESS by way of TCRdb, which keeps in-frame sequences with V and J called. Part of the clones is missing from these tables; in studies checked, under half for an unresolved V gene and the rest for unknown reasons. The sample table holds under 80,000 clones, of which 78% were seen once. The biggest ten clones account for just over 2.5% of the sample. The material sequenced was memory CD4+ T cells from blood. The receptor set was obtained from an adult in good health and CMV-seropositive.

The chain is built from TRBV30 and TRBJ1-3, with TRBD1 matching 10 bases. Germline V CDR1 and CDR2: GTSNPN, SVGIG (reference sequence). CDR3 length: 17 residues. Trimming took 5 bases from V and 2 from J; bases not matched to a gene: 12. CDR3 DNA sequence: TGTGCCTGGGACCGGGACAGGGGTTATGGGGCTGGAAACACCATATATTTT. This translates into CAWDRDRGYGAGNTIYF.

The chain employs TRBV28 and TRBJ1-2; 8 nucleotides align to TRBD1. The CDR3 is made up of 12 amino acids. Germline V CDR1 and CDR2: MDHEN, SYDVKM. CDR3 region: CASRTGNYGYTF. CDR3 nucleotide sequence: TGTGCGAGCCGGACAGGGAACTATGGCTACACCTTC.

The chain combines TRBV28 with TRBJ2-3; D may be TRBD1 or TRBD2 (5 bases each). The V end lost 5 bases, the J end lost 2 bases, and 8 bases lay between the germline ends. The CDR3 has 13 amino acids. Germline V gives CDR1 MDHEN, CDR2 SYDVKM. Here the CDR3 reads CASSVGATDTQYF. The CDR3 DNA sequence: TGTGCCAGCAGTGTCGGGGCCACAGATACGCAGTATTTT.

This sequence joins TRBV5-6 and TRBJ2-1; 8 bases agree with TRBD2. The CDR3 is made up of 17 amino acids. Trimming took 6 bases from V and 7 from J; bases not matched to a gene: 18. CDR1 is SGHDT, CDR2 YYEEEE, per germline. In DNA form, the CDR3 reads TGTGCCAGCATCCGGGGGGGCCGAGATACCCCGAGGAATGAGCAGTTCTTC. Translated, it gives CASIRGGRDTPRNEQFF. Using reference TRBV5-6 and TRBJ2-1 for the parts outside the CDR3, the full variable domain is DAGVTQSPTHLIKTRGQQVTLRCSPKSGHDTVSWYQQALGQGPQFIFQYYEEEERQRGNFPDRFSGHQFPNYSSELNVNALLLGDSALYLCASIRGGRDTPRNEQFFGPGTRLTVL.

This clone was seen once. The rearrangement uses TRBV5-1 and TRBJ2-1, with D perhaps TRBD2 (5 bases). The CDR3 is made up of 13 amino acids. V lost 5 bases, J lost 6 bases, and 12 bases lay in between. The germline CDR1 and CDR2 sequences are SGHRS and YFSETQ. The chain's CDR3 is CASRLGSANEQFF. The DNA of the CDR3 is TGCGCCAGCAGACTAGGTTCCGCCAATGAGCAGTTCTTC.

This rearrangement joins TRBV18 to TRBJ1-5; D unresolved. The V and J ends lost 2 bases and 1 base respectively, with 15 bases between them. Germline V CDR1 and CDR2: KGHSH, LQKENI. This CDR3 has 17 residues. As DNA, the CDR3 is TGTGCCAGCTCACCAGCCAGGAGCCTCGGAAGCAATCAGCCCCAGCATTTT. It is translated as CASSPARSLGSNQPQHF.

The V and J genes are TRBV18 and TRBJ1-6; D perhaps matches TRBD1 (5 bases). Looked up from germline, CDR1 is KGHSH and CDR2 is LQKENI. The CDR3 totals 16 residues. The ends were cut back, 2 bases at V and 8 bases at J, with 16 bases in the middle. CDR3 sequence: CASSPTGGNGDSPLHF. The CDR3 DNA is TGTGCCAGCTCACCAACCGGGGGGAACGGGGATTCACCCCTCCACTTT.

The J gene is TRBJ1-4, the V gene TRBV19, with D hard to call. Germline lookup yields CDR1 LNHDA and CDR2 SQIVND (reference sequence). V dropped 10 bases and J dropped 0 bases, with 12 bases sitting between them. The CDR3 has 14 amino acids. The CDR3 loop is CATKHRATNEKLFF. The CDR3 DNA sequence: TGTGCCACAAAACACCGAGCAACTAATGAAAAACTGTTTTTT.

The chain combines TRBV28 with TRBJ2-1; the D gene is possibly TRBD2 (5 bases). Trimming removed 3 bases from V and 5 bases from J, with 14 bases in between. CDR1 is MDHEN, CDR2 SYDVKM, per germline. The CDR3 consists of 15 residues. As DNA, the CDR3 is TGTGCCAGCAGTTTGGGCGGGCCCCCCAACAATGAGCAGTTCTTC. Translating gives CASSLGGPPNNEQFF. Variable domain in full (rest from reference TRBV28 and TRBJ2-1): DVKVTQSSRYLVKRTGEKVFLECVQDMDHENMFWYRQDPGLGLRLIYFSYDVKMKEKGDIPEGYSVSREKKERFSLILESASTNQTSMYLCASSLGGPPNNEQFFGPGTRLTVL.

The V and J genes are TRBV7-9 and TRBJ1-1, with 9 bases lining up with TRBD1. The CDR3 has 15 amino acids. Per the germline V gene, CDR1 is SEHNR and CDR2 is FQNEAQ (reference sequence). V dropped 4 bases and J dropped 3; count of bases not matched to a gene: 6. The CDR3 DNA is TGTGCCAGCAGCTCACAGGGGGCTGGCGACACTGAAGCTTTCTTT. Amino acids: CASSSQGAGDTEAFF. The full variable domain, its missing parts supplied by reference TRBV7-9 and TRBJ1-1, is DTGVSQNPRHKITKRGQNVTFRCDPISEHNRLYWYRQTLGQGPEFLTYFQNEAQLEKSRLLSDRFSAERPKGSFSTLEIQRTEQGDSAMYLCASSSQGAGDTEAFFGQGTRLTVV.

The genes are TRBV6-6 and TRBJ2-7, with a possible D match to TRBD1 (6 bases). The CDR3 is made up of 13 amino acids. The V and J ends lost 5 bases and 3 bases respectively, with 11 bases between them. The germline V gene encodes CDR1 MNHNY and CDR2 SVGAGI (reference sequence). CDR3 region: CASSRDTDYEQYF. The CDR3 DNA reads as TGTGCCAGCAGTCGGGACACCGACTACGAGCAGTACTTC.

V gene TRBV7-2 combines with J gene TRBJ2-3; 9 bases are shared with TRBD1. V dropped 4 bases and J dropped 8; count of bases not matched to a gene: 7. The CDR3 is 14 amino acids. Germline CDR1 and CDR2: SGHTA and FQGNSA. This chain's CDR3 is CASSSGQGRGTQYF. The CDR3 coding sequence is TGTGCCAGCAGCTCTGGACAGGGGAGGGGTACGCAGTATTTT.

V usage is TRBV23-1 and J usage is TRBJ1-4; D perhaps matches TRBD1 (6 bases). TRBV23-1 belongs to the ORF category, with a function that is uncertain. This CDR3 region has 14 residues. Trimming took 8 bases from V and 8 from J, leaving 18 bases between them. In nucleotides, the CDR3 is TGCGCCAGCGTCCAGGAGGGGGAATGGGAAAAACTGTTTTTT. Its translation: CASVQEGEWEKLFF.

This chain uses TRBV10-1 with TRBJ2-4; D may be TRBD2 (5 bases). This CDR3 is built from 13 residues. CDR1 WNHNN and CDR2 SYGVQD come from the germline V gene (reference sequence). V was cut by 2 bases and J by 6 bases, with 8 bases left in between. The CDR3 DNA reads as TGCGCCAGCAGTGAGGACTATGGAAACATTCAGTACTTC. It codes for CASSEDYGNIQYF.

The chain joins TRBV7-9 to TRBJ1-2, with D maybe TRBD1 (6 bases). Germline CDR1 reads SEHNR; CDR2 reads FQNEAQ (reference sequence). V lost 4 bases, J lost 1 base, and 19 bases lay in between. This CDR3 is 17 amino acids long. CDR3 residues: CASSSWDTISFNYGYTF. CDR3 sequence (DNA): TGTGCCAGCAGCTCGTGGGACACTATATCATTTAACTATGGCTACACCTTC. The full variable domain, in which reference TRBV7-9 and TRBJ1-2 provide the parts outside the CDR3, is DTGVSQNPRHKITKRGQNVTFRCDPISEHNRLYWYRQTLGQGPEFLTYFQNEAQLEKSRLLSDRFSAERPKGSFSTLEIQRTEQGDSAMYLCASSSWDTISFNYGYTFGSGTRLTVV.

This chain joins TRBV7-8 and TRBJ1-3; D is ambiguous. With 6 bases removed from V and 0 bases from J, the gap between germline ends came to 12 bases. CDR1 SGHVS and CDR2 FQNEAQ come from the germline V gene. The CDR3 is made up of 15 amino acids. The CDR3 nucleotides are TGTGCCAGCAGACCCGACGGAATCTCTGGAAACACCATATATTTT. Translated, it gives CASRPDGISGNTIYF.

The gene calls are TRBV7-9 and TRBJ2-5; a weak D match, TRBD2 (7 bases). The CDR3 is 15 amino acids. Deletions cut 5 bases from V and 1 base from J, with 14 bases between. Germline loops: CDR1 SEHNR, CDR2 FQNEAQ (reference sequence). CDR3 in amino acids: CASSLGGGAQETQYF. The CDR3 coding sequence is TGTGCCAGCAGCCTAGGAGGGGGGGCCCAAGAGACCCAGTACTTC. Variable domain in full (rest from reference TRBV7-9 and TRBJ2-5): DTGVSQNPRHKITKRGQNVTFRCDPISEHNRLYWYRQTLGQGPEFLTYFQNEAQLEKSRLLSDRFSAERPKGSFSTLEIQRTEQGDSAMYLCASSLGGGAQETQYFGPGTRLLVL.

The V and J genes are TRBV6-5 and TRBJ2-7; D is perhaps TRBD2 (5 bases). The CDR3 has 14 amino acids. V shed 5 bases and J shed 1 base, with 12 bases lying between them. Germline V gene lookup returns CDR1 MNHEY and CDR2 SVGAGI. As DNA, the CDR3 is TGTGCCAGCAGTACCCCGACGGGGTCCTACGAGCAGTACTTC. This translates into CASSTPTGSYEQYF.

CDR3 in amino acids: CASSPGGNQPQHF. The CDR3 DNA is TGTGCCAGCAGCCCGGGGGGCAATCAGCCCCAGCATTTT. The chain joins TRBV4-2 to TRBJ1-5, with a tentative D call TRBD1 (5 bases). The germline gives CDR1 LGHNA, CDR2 YNFKEQ. Trimming left V 4 bases short and J 2 bases short, with 6 bases between. The CDR3 contains 13 residues.

This clone appeared a few times. The V gene is TRBV19, the J gene TRBJ1-3, with TRBD1 identical over 11 bases. The germline V gene encodes CDR1 LNHDA and CDR2 SQIVND (reference sequence). The V gene end was trimmed by 7 bases and the J gene end by 3 bases; junction bases not matched to a gene: 5. The CDR3 is 15 residues long. CDR3 sequence: CASNRDRGFGNTIYF. CDR3 DNA sequence: TGTGCCAGTAACCGGGACAGGGGGTTTGGAAACACCATATATTTT.

The V and J genes are TRBV30 and TRBJ2-4; D not certain. Trimming pared 3 bases from V and 8 bases from J, leaving 11 bases between. Germline CDR1 GTSNPN, CDR2 SVGIG (reference sequence). The CDR3 spans 12 residues. DNA of the CDR3: TGTGCCTGGAGAACGGGTAGGGACATTCAGTACTTC. It specifies CAWRTGRDIQYF.

The gene calls are TRBV10-3 and TRBJ2-1, with no clear D. V lost 5 bases to trimming and J lost 0 bases, with 11 bases between them. CDR3 length: 15 amino acids. Germline CDR1 and CDR2: ENHRY and SYGVKD. CDR3 protein: CAISSDWISYNEQFF. The CDR3 DNA is TGTGCCATCAGTTCCGATTGGATCTCCTACAATGAGCAGTTCTTC.

V usage is TRBV5-1 and J usage is TRBJ2-2, with 7 bases identical to TRBD1. This CDR3 region has 15 residues. Germline V gives CDR1 SGHRS, CDR2 YFSETQ. Trimming took 4 bases from V and 0 from J; bases not matched to a gene: 3. The CDR3 protein is CASSPTGANTGELFF. In DNA form, the CDR3 reads TGCGCCAGCAGCCCAACAGGGGCGAACACCGGGGAGCTGTTTTTT.

The chain combines TRBV19 with TRBJ1-2, with no clear D. V was pared by 1 base and J by 6 bases, with 15 bases between. The CDR3 sequence is 15 residues long. Germline CDR1 reads LNHDA; CDR2 reads SQIVND (reference sequence). CDR3 sequence: CASSIAIGPDDGYTF. Here the CDR3 DNA reads TGTGCCAGTAGTATAGCCATCGGCCCCGACGATGGCTACACCTTC.

This clone was picked up a small number of times. This chain joins TRBV2 and TRBJ2-1, with D hard to call. V lost 6 bases to trimming and J lost 4 bases, with 13 bases between them. Germline V gives CDR1 SNHLY, CDR2 FYNNEI. The CDR3 is 14 amino acids. CDR3 protein: CASRSTLLYNEQFF. The DNA for the CDR3 is TGTGCCAGCAGATCGACCCTCCTTTACAATGAGCAGTTCTTC.

The V gene is TRBV2, the J gene TRBJ2-2; no definite D call. Trimming took off 7 bases at V and 7 bases at J, with 10 bases between the two ends. This CDR3 region has 12 residues. CDR1 and CDR2 (germline): SNHLY, FYNNEI. The CDR3 region has the DNA TGTGCCAGCAATTTTGGCGGCGGGGAGCTGTTTTTT. Translation gives CASNFGGGELFF.

The V gene is TRBV14, the J gene TRBJ1-2; TRBD1 might be the D (5 bases). In germline, CDR1 is SGHDN, CDR2 FVKESK. CDR3 size: 14 residues. The V end was cut by 1 base, the J end by 3 bases, with 9 bases between. CDR3 sequence: CASSQVSRDYGYTF. DNA of the CDR3: TGTGCCAGCAGCCAAGTGTCCAGGGACTATGGCTACACCTTC.

The chain joins TRBV11-2 to TRBJ2-7; the match to TRBD2 covers 9 bases. Germline V CDR1 and CDR2: SGHAT, FQNNGV. This CDR3 comprises 15 residues. V shed 0 bases, J shed 2 bases, and the junction held 2 bases outside the gene matches. The chain's CDR3 is CASSLEAGGPYEQYV. The DNA of the CDR3 is TGTGCCAGCAGCTTAGAGGCGGGAGGGCCCTACGAGCAGTACGTC.